These 21 T cell receptor beta chains were sequenced from one sample in a study of immune cell composition in non-small cell lung cancer. The normal lung sample lay at least 3 cm, and maximally far, from the tumour. Libraries were prepared by immunoSEQ multiplex PCR; TCRdb keeps only in-frame clonotypes and omits some of them. The table includes around 16,000 clones, over 65% detected once. These data were also filed under a second study, of CD4 T cells in lung cancer.

Sequenced material: non-adjacent lung tissue. The receptors shown here come from a human donor with non-small cell lung cancer.

This clone was counted only a few times. This sequence joins TRBV2 and TRBJ2-7; D could derive from TRBD1 or TRBD2 (5 bases each). The CDR3 consists of 14 residues. The germline CDR1 and CDR2 sequences are SNHLY and FYNNEI. V was clipped by 5 bases and J by 3 bases, with 14 bases between them. The CDR3 loop is CASSSTGLGYEQYF. Written as DNA, the CDR3 is TGTGCCAGCAGTTCCACGGGGCTCGGCTACGAGCAGTACTTC.

The chain couples TRBV5-1 to TRBJ2-7; 10 positions match TRBD2. The germline V gene encodes CDR1 SGHRS and CDR2 YFSETQ. The CDR3 covers 15 residues. V lost 4 bases and J lost 2; bases outside the gene matches: 6. The CDR3 is CASSPRTSGAYEQYF. CDR3 DNA sequence: TGCGCCAGCAGCCCCCGGACTAGCGGAGCCTACGAGCAGTACTTC. Complete variable domain (other parts from reference TRBV5-1 and TRBJ2-7): KAGVTQTPRYLIKTRGQQVTLSCSPISGHRSVSWYQQTPGQGLQFLFEYFSETQRNKGNFPGRFSGRQFSNSRSEMNVSTLELGDSALYLCASSPRTSGAYEQYFGPGTRLTVT.

This sequence joins TRBV11-3 and TRBJ1-2, with unresolved D. CDR1 and CDR2 from the germline V gene are SGHNT and YENEEA. The V end was cut by 0 bases, the J end by 8 bases, with 10 bases between. The CDR3 runs to 13 residues. The CDR3 sequence: CASSLDTLMGYTF. The DNA of the CDR3 is TGTGCCAGCAGCTTAGATACGTTGATGGGCTACACCTTC. The complete variable domain, with remaining parts taken from reference TRBV11-3 and TRBJ1-2, reads EAGVVQSPRYKIIEKKQPVAFWCNPISGHNTLYWYLQNLGQGPELLIRYENEEAVDDSQLPKDRFSAERLKGVDSTLKIQPAELGDSAVYLCASSLDTLMGYTFGSGTRLTVV.

This sequence joins TRBV6-5 and TRBJ2-5, with 8 bases aligning to TRBD1. Germline V gene lookup returns CDR1 MNHEY and CDR2 SVGAGI. Losses at the gene ends were 5 bases for V and 5 bases for J; bases not matched to a gene: 10. The CDR3 has 15 residues. This CDR3 is CASSKPAGGGETQYF. CDR3 sequence (DNA): TGTGCCAGCAGTAAACCCGCAGGGGGCGGTGAGACCCAGTACTTC.

By its share, this clone is medium-sized. The identical CDR3 is also encoded by other nucleotide sequences in the sample. The chain couples TRBV7-9 to TRBJ1-5; 8 nucleotides align to TRBD1. Germline values: CDR1 SEHNR, CDR2 FQNEAQ (reference sequence). With 3 bases clipped from V and 5 bases from J, the junction kept 6 bases outside the gene matches. This CDR3 is 15 amino acids long. The CDR3 loop is CASSLTGAGDQPQHF. The CDR3 DNA is TGTGCCAGCAGCTTGACAGGGGCGGGCGATCAGCCCCAGCATTTT.

This chain connects TRBV27 to TRBJ2-7; D possibly corresponds to TRBD2 (6 bases). CDR1 is MNHEY and CDR2 is SMNVEV in the germline V gene (reference sequence). Trimming shortened V by 5 bases and J by 2 bases, and 22 bases separated the two germline ends. This CDR3 is built from 17 residues. As DNA, the CDR3 is TGTGCCAGCAGTCCCAGAGACCGGGACTGGGTTCCCTACGAGCAGTACTTC. Its protein is CASSPRDRDWVPYEQYF.

This clone was seen a single time. The gene calls are TRBV6-5 and TRBJ1-1; no reliable D call. CDR1 is MNHEY and CDR2 is SVGAGI in the germline V gene. The CDR3 runs 12 residues. The V end lost 6 bases, the J end lost 6 bases, and 11 bases lay between the germline ends. The DNA for the CDR3 is TGTGCCAGCAGCCCAGGACCTCCTGAAGCTTTCTTT. Translated, it gives CASSPGPPEAFF.

The chain recombines TRBV2 with TRBJ2-2; D may match TRBD1 or TRBD2 (5 bases each). The ends were cut back, 3 bases at V and 4 bases at J, with 12 bases in the middle. The CDR3 extends over 15 amino acids. From germline, CDR1 is SNHLY and CDR2 FYNNEI. The CDR3 sequence is CASSESKGSTGELFF. In DNA form, the CDR3 reads TGTGCCAGCAGTGAGTCCAAGGGGAGCACCGGGGAGCTGTTTTTT.

The chain is built from TRBV29-1 and TRBJ1-1, with a possible D match to TRBD1 (6 bases). V was cut by 6 bases and J by 2 bases, with 25 bases left in between. This CDR3 spans 17 amino acids. Germline V gene sequence: CDR1 SQVTM, CDR2 ANQGSEA. The CDR3 DNA reads as TGCAGCGTGGCCTACTCCAGGGGCCAAAACGTAAACACTGAAGCTTTCTTT. It translates to CSVAYSRGQNVNTEAFF.

The chain joins TRBV19 to TRBJ1-5; D might be TRBD1 (5 bases). Germline assignment: CDR1 LNHDA and CDR2 SQIVND (reference sequence). Trimming pared 3 bases from V and 5 bases from J, leaving 17 bases between. The CDR3 has 16 amino acids. This CDR3 reads CASSILYGRGHQPQHF. The CDR3 DNA reads TGTGCCAGTAGTATCCTCTATGGGAGGGGTCATCAGCCCCAGCATTTT.

The chain recombines TRBV5-8 with TRBJ2-1, with D tentatively TRBD1 or TRBD2 (7 bases each). The CDR3 spans 15 residues. Between the trimmed V and J ends, which lost 6 bases and 7 bases, there was a span of 20 bases. In germline, CDR1 is SGHTS, CDR2 YDEGEE. This chain's CDR3 is CASTLGTAGRNEQFF. CDR3 in DNA: TGTGCCAGCACCCTAGGGACAGCGGGGCGGAATGAGCAGTTCTTC.

The chain employs TRBV29-1 and TRBJ2-1; 7 nucleotides line up with TRBD1. Germline V CDR1 and CDR2: SQVTM, ANQGSEA. Unmatched junction bases numbered 6, after V lost 4 bases and J lost 9 bases. This CDR3 has 12 residues. As DNA, the CDR3 is TGCAGCGTTGGACAGGGATTAAGTGAGCAGTTCTTC. It specifies CSVGQGLSEQFF.

Only one count was recorded for this clone. V gene TRBV4-3 combines with J gene TRBJ2-5, with 12 nucleotides matching TRBD2. V was pared by 1 base and J by 3 bases, with 12 bases of the junction left unmatched. CDR3 size: 19 residues. Germline assignment: CDR1 LGHNA and CDR2 YSLEER. In DNA form, the CDR3 reads TGCGCCAGCAGCCAAGGACTAGCGGGGGCCGTGAATTTTAAAGAGACCCAGTACTTC. It encodes CASSQGLAGAVNFKETQYF.

This chain links TRBV11-3 with TRBJ2-1; TRBD2 aligns across 7 bases. This CDR3 comprises 18 residues. Germline trimming cut 2 bases from V and 0 bases from J; bases unmatched to any gene: 10. Germline V gene sequence: CDR1 SGHNT, CDR2 YENEEA. This CDR3 reads CASSLIGGGASSYNEQFF. Written as DNA, the CDR3 is TGTGCCAGCAGCTTAATTGGGGGAGGGGCTAGCTCCTACAATGAGCAGTTCTTC. Variable domain in full (rest from reference TRBV11-3 and TRBJ2-1): EAGVVQSPRYKIIEKKQPVAFWCNPISGHNTLYWYLQNLGQGPELLIRYENEEAVDDSQLPKDRFSAERLKGVDSTLKIQPAELGDSAVYLCASSLIGGGASSYNEQFFGPGTRLTVL.

This chain joins TRBV5-1 and TRBJ2-5; 11 bases line up with TRBD2. This CDR3 is 16 amino acids long. Germline CDR1 SGHRS, CDR2 YFSETQ. J lost 2 bases, V lost 6 bases, and 9 bases had no gene match. The CDR3: CASTLPSGGQQETQYF. DNA of the CDR3: TGCGCCAGCACCCTACCTAGCGGGGGGCAGCAAGAGACCCAGTACTTC.

The chain combines TRBV9 with TRBJ2-1; TRBD1 or TRBD2 may be the D gene (7 bases each). V dropped 3 bases and J dropped 5 bases, with 18 bases sitting between them. Germline-derived CDR1 and CDR2 are SGDLS and YYNGEE. The CDR3 contains 16 residues. The CDR3 loop reads CASSGEGGTEDNEQFF. The CDR3 nucleotides read TGTGCCAGCAGCGGAGAGGGGGGGACAGAAGACAATGAGCAGTTCTTC.

The table lists this clone with a count of one. The chain couples TRBV18 to TRBJ2-1; the D gene is possibly TRBD1 (5 bases). Trimming took 0 bases from V and 0 from J, leaving 21 bases between them. CDR3 size: 20 residues. The germline V gene encodes CDR1 KGHSH and CDR2 LQKENI. The CDR3 here is CASSPPRGQSPTSSYNEQFF. In nucleotides, the CDR3 is TGTGCCAGCTCACCACCAAGGGGCCAGTCACCGACGAGCTCCTACAATGAGCAGTTCTTC.

The chain employs TRBV13 and TRBJ1-1, with D possibly being TRBD1 (5 bases). The CDR3 contains 15 residues. Per the germline V gene, CDR1 is PRHDT and CDR2 is FYEKMQ (reference sequence). Trimming left V 6 bases short and J 1 base short, with 15 bases between. The CDR3 here is CASRERTNRNTEAFF. The CDR3 nucleotides are TGTGCCAGCAGGGAAAGGACAAACAGGAACACTGAAGCTTTCTTT.

The chain couples TRBV5-1 to TRBJ2-5; 8 nucleotides align to TRBD2. This CDR3 has 14 amino acids. Germline loops: CDR1 SGHRS, CDR2 YFSETQ. The junction had 7 bases not matched to a gene; V was cut back by 4 bases and J by 5 bases. The CDR3 protein is CASSPTSGSETQYF. CDR3 DNA sequence: TGCGCCAGCAGCCCAACTAGCGGCAGCGAGACCCAGTACTTC.

This chain uses TRBV30 with TRBJ1-3; D unresolved. The germline gives CDR1 GTSNPN, CDR2 SVGIG (reference sequence). The CDR3 is 14 residues long. V was cut by 2 bases and J by 3 bases, with 11 bases left in between. CDR3: CAWSPNSLGNTIYF. The CDR3, as DNA: TGTGCCTGGAGTCCGAACAGCCTTGGAAACACCATATATTTT.

V is TRBV9 and J is TRBJ1-1; 10 bases match TRBD1. Germline-derived CDR1 and CDR2 are SGDLS and YYNGEE. This CDR3 comprises 14 residues. J gave up 7 bases and V 3 bases, and 6 bases lay outside the gene matches. The CDR3 loop is CASSARTGGSEAFF. The CDR3, as DNA: TGTGCCAGCAGCGCACGGACAGGGGGGAGTGAAGCTTTCTTT. Full variable domain (remainder filled in from reference TRBV9 and TRBJ1-1): DSGVTQTPKHLITATGQRVTLRCSPRSGDLSVYWYQQSLDQGLQFLIQYYNGEERAKGNILERFSAQQFPDLHSELNLSSLELGDSALYFCASSARTGGSEAFFGQGTRLTVV.